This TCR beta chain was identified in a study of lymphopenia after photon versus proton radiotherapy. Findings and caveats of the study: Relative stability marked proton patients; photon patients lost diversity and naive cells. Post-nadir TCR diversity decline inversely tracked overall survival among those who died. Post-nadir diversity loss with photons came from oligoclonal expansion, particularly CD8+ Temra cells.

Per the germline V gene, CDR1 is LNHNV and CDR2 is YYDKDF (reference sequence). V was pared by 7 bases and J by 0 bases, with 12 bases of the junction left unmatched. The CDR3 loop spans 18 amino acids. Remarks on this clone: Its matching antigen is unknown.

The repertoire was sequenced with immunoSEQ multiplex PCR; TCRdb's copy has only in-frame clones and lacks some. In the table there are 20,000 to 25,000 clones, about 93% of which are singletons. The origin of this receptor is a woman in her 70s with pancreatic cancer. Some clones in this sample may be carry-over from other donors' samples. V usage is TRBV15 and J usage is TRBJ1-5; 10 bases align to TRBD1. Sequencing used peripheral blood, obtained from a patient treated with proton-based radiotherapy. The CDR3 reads CATITGTGVPNSNQPQHF. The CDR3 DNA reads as TGTGCCACCATCACCGGGACAGGGGTCCCGAATAGCAATCAGCCCCAGCATTTT.